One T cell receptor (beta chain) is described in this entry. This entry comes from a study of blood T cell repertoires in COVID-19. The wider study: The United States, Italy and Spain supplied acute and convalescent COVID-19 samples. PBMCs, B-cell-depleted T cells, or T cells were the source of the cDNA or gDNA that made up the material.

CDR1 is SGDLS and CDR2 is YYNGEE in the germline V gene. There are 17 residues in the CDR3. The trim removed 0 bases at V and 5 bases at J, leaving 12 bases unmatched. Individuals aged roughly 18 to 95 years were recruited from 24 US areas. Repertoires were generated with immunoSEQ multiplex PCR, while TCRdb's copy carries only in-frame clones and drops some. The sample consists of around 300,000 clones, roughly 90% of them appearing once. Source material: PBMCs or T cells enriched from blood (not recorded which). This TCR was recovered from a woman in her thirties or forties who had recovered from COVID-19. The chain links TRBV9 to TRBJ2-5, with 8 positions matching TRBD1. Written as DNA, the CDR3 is TGTGCCAGCAGCGTAGGGACAGGGAGTTTCAGCAGGGAGACCCAGTACTTC. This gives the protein CASSVGTGSFSRETQYF. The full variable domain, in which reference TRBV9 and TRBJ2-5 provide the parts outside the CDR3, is DSGVTQTPKHLITATGQRVTLRCSPRSGDLSVYWYQQSLDQGLQFLIQYYNGEERAKGNILERFSAQQFPDLHSELNLSSLELGDSALYFCASSVGTGSFSRETQYFGPGTRLLVL.